This T cell receptor (beta chain) was sequenced during a study of shared clonotypes between healthy human individuals. Germline V CDR1 and CDR2: ENHRY, SYGVKD. The CDR3 length is 16 residues. General study points: In a handful of donors, approximately 5% of naive CD4 clonotypes appeared in common.

CD4+ cells were split into CD45RA+ naive and CD45RA-negative memory subsets. Data came from immunoSEQ multiplex PCR; TCRdb stores just in-frame clones and leaves some out. In the table there are about 770,000 clones, roughly two thirds of which are singletons. About this clone itself: Its antigen is unknown.

This sequence was found in a woman aged 25-40 years in good health. The genes are TRBV10-3 and TRBJ2-5, with TRBD2 matching 13 bases. The J call may not be correct, given that the DNA end is closer to TRBJ2-7. Sequences were obtained from memory CD4+ T cells sorted from blood. Indicated subset: CD45RA-negative fraction. The CDR3 is CAISSRTSGRGYEQYF. In DNA, the CDR3 is TGTGCCATCAGTTCCCGGACTAGCGGGAGAGGGTACGAGCAGTACTTC.